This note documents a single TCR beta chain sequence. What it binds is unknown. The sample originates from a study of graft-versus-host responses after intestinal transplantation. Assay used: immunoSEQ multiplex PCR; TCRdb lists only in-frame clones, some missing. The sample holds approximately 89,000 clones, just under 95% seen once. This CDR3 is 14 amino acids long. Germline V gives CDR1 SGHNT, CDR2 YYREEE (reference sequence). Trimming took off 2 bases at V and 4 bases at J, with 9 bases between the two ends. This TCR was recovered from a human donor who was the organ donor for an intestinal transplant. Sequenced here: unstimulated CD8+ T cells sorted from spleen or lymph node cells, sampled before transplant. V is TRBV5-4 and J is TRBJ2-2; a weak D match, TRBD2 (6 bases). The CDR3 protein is CASSFRGGTGELFF. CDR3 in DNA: TGTGCCAGCAGCTTCCGGGGAGGCACCGGGGAGCTGTTTTTT.